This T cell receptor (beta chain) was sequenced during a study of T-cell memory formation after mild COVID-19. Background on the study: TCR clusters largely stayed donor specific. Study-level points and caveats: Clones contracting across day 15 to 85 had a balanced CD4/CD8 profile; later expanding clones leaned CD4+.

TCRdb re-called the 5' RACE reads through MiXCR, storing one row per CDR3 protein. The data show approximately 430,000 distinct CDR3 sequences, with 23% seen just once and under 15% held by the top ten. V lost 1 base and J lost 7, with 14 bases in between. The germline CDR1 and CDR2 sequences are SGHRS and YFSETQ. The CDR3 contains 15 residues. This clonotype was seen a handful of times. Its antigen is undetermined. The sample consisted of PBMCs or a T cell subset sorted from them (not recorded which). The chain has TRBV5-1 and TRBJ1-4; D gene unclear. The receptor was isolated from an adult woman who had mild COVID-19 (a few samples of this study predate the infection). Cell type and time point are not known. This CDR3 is CASSLNSGQSEKLFF. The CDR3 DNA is TGCGCCAGCAGCTTGAACAGTGGCCAGAGTGAAAAACTGTTTTTT.